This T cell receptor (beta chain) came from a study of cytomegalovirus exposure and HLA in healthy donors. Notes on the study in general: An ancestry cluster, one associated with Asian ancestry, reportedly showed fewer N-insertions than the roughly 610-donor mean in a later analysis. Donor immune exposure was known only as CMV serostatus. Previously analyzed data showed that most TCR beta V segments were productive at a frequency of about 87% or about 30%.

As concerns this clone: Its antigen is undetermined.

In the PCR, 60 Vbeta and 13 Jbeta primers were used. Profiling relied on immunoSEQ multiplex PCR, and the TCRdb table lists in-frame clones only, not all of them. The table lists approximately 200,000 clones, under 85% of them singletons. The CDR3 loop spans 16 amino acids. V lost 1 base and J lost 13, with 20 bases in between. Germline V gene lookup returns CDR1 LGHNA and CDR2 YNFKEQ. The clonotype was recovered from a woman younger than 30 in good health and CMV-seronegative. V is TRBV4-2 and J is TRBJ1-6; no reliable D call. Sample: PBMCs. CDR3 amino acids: CASSQVLGSGNSPLHF. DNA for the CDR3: TGTGCCAGCAGCCAAGTCTTAGGTTCGGGAAACTCGCCCCTCCACTTT.